This T cell receptor (beta chain) was sequenced for a study of regulatory T cells in long-lasting Graves disease. General study results and limits: Persistent-disease Graves' patients showed less TCR diversity than new cases. Persistent patients shared more public clonotypes (2,741) than new patients (approximately 900).

TCR beta libraries were built with iRepertoire HTBI primers and Arm-PCR of CDR3 regions. TCRdb re-analysed the multiplex PCR reads in MiXCR, keeping a single row per CDR3 protein. Among about 540,000 distinct CDR3 sequences, about 13% were seen once, and the ten largest hold about 9.1%. The CDR3 sequence is 15 residues long. Germline-derived CDR1 and CDR2 are MNHNY and SVGAGI (reference sequence). V lost 0 bases and J 9 bases, leaving 15 bases between the germline ends. Time point defined: newly diagnosed GD, antithyroid drugs for less than 3 months. The TCR library was prepared using RNA isolated from PBMCs. This clonotype was recorded many times. Its antigen remains unidentified. The same data also contributed to another study, on T cells in Graves' hyperthyroidism and ophthalmopathy.

The source of this sequence is a man aged 25 to 40 with Graves disease. This chain links TRBV6-6 with TRBJ2-1; D may be TRBD2 (5 bases). Material: peripheral blood mononuclear cells (PBMCs), obtained at new diagnosis, from a patient treated with antithyroid drugs. In DNA form, the CDR3 reads TGTGCCAGCAGTTACTCGTTACCGATCCGGGGTGAGCAGTTCTTC. Its translation: CASSYSLPIRGEQFF.